These T cell receptor beta chains were read from a single sample in a study of blood T cell repertoires in COVID-19. The repertoire was sequenced with immunoSEQ multiplex PCR; TCRdb's copy has only in-frame clones and lacks some. The table has nearly 350,000 clones, more than 85% seen once; the top ten hold about 0.93%. Sequencing was done on a sample of PBMCs or T cells enriched from blood (not recorded which). The receptor set was obtained from a woman aged 25 to 39 who had recovered from COVID-19. Both conserved end residues are part of each CDR3. The D gene is left open where the match is weak. Clone size, where shown, is once, few, many, or a class for clones that have expanded.

v_gene: TRBV2
d_gene: NA
abundance: once
j_gene: TRBJ1-5
CDR3nt: TGTGCCAGCAGCCAGGAACAGGGCGGAAATCAGCCCCAGCATTTT
CDR3aa: CASSQEQGGNQPQHF

v_gene: TRBV7-6
d_gene: NA
abundance: few
j_gene: TRBJ1-1
CDR3nt: TGTGCCAGCAGCTTAGCCCAAGGGGGGGTGAACACTGAAGCTTTCTTT
CDR3aa: CASSLAQGGVNTEAFF

v_gene: TRBV28
d_gene: NA
abundance: NA
j_gene: TRBJ1-6
CDR3nt: TGTGCCAGCAGTTTACCGTGGGGGGTAAACTATAATTCACCCCTCCACTTT
CDR3aa: CASSLPWGVNYNSPLHF

v_gene: TRBV3-1/TRBV3-2
d_gene: TRBD1
abundance: once
j_gene: TRBJ2-7
CDR3nt: TGTGCCAGCAGCCACTTGTTCAGGACAGGTACCCACGAGCAGTACTTC
CDR3aa: CASSHLFRTGTHEQYF

v_gene: TRBV5-1
d_gene: TRBD1
abundance: once
j_gene: TRBJ2-7
CDR3nt: TGCGCCAGCAGCTTCCAGGGACAGGGGGCTTACGAGCAGTACTTC
CDR3aa: CASSFQGQGAYEQYF

v_gene: TRBV4-2
d_gene: TRBD1
abundance: NA
j_gene: TRBJ2-7
CDR3nt: TGTGCCAGCAGCCAAATACCAGGACAGGGGACGCACGAGCAGTACTTC
CDR3aa: CASSQIPGQGTHEQYF

v_gene: TRBV28
d_gene: TRBD2
abundance: NA
j_gene: TRBJ2-3
CDR3nt: TGTGCCAGCAGCCCGGGACTAGCGGGGTCTTTCACAGATACGCAGTATTTT
CDR3aa: CASSPGLAGSFTDTQYF

v_gene: TRBV28
d_gene: NA
abundance: few
j_gene: TRBJ2-7
CDR3nt: TGTGCCAGCAATTTGGTGGGAGGCGAGCAGTACTTC
CDR3aa: CASNLVGGEQYF

v_gene: TRBV4-1
d_gene: TRBD2
abundance: NA
j_gene: TRBJ2-5
CDR3nt: TGCGCCAGCAACCAAGTGTTAGGACTAGCGGAGACCCAGTACTTC
CDR3aa: CASNQVLGLAETQYF

v_gene: TRBV7-2
d_gene: NA
abundance: NA
j_gene: TRBJ1-2
CDR3nt: TGTGCCAGCAGCCAGGGGTTTGGCTATGGCTACACCTTC
CDR3aa: CASSQGFGYGYTF

v_gene: TRBV2
d_gene: NA
abundance: NA
j_gene: TRBJ1-2
CDR3nt: TGTGCCAGCGAGCCGTCTGAATCTCGCGGCTACACCTTC
CDR3aa: CASEPSESRGYTF

v_gene: TRBV6-2/TRBV6-3
d_gene: TRBD2
abundance: few
j_gene: TRBJ2-7
CDR3nt: TGTGCCAGCAGCTCCCTAACTAGCGGGGGGGCTTCCTACGAGCAGTACTTC
CDR3aa: CASSSLTSGGASYEQYF

v_gene: TRBV6-2/TRBV6-3
d_gene: TRBD1
abundance: once
j_gene: TRBJ2-1
CDR3nt: TGTGCCAGCAGTAAAGGGACAGGGGGAAGGCAGTTCTTC
CDR3aa: CASSKGTGGRQFF

v_gene: TRBV7-9
d_gene: NA
abundance: few
j_gene: TRBJ1-2
CDR3nt: TGTGCCAGCAGCTTATCAGGCAATATCTATAACTATGGCTACACCTTC
CDR3aa: CASSLSGNIYNYGYTF

v_gene: TRBV5-1
d_gene: NA
abundance: NA
j_gene: TRBJ2-3
CDR3nt: TGCGCCAGCAGCTTCGGGGGAGATACGCAGTATTTT
CDR3aa: CASSFGGDTQYF

v_gene: TRBV6-2/TRBV6-3
d_gene: TRBD1
abundance: once
j_gene: TRBJ1-2
CDR3nt: TGTGCCAGCAGTTACCCTTACAACAGGGGATTTAACTATGGCTACACCTTC
CDR3aa: CASSYPYNRGFNYGYTF

v_gene: TRBV19
d_gene: TRBD1
abundance: NA
j_gene: TRBJ1-2
CDR3nt: TGTGCCAGTAGAGATCGGGACAGAATTAACTATGGCTACACCTTC
CDR3aa: CASRDRDRINYGYTF

v_gene: TRBV18
d_gene: TRBD1
abundance: NA
j_gene: TRBJ1-3
CDR3nt: TGTGCCAGCTCGCAAACAGGGGACGAAGGAAACACCATATATTTT
CDR3aa: CASSQTGDEGNTIYF

v_gene: TRBV6-5
d_gene: NA
abundance: NA
j_gene: TRBJ1-1
CDR3nt: TGTGCCAGCAGCTCACAGAAAAACACTGAAGCTTTCTTT
CDR3aa: CASSSQKNTEAFF

v_gene: TRBV27
d_gene: NA
abundance: few
j_gene: TRBJ2-1
CDR3nt: TGTGCCAGGCCATTCAGGGGGGAGAATGAGCAGTTCTTC
CDR3aa: CARPFRGENEQFF

v_gene: TRBV7-9
d_gene: TRBD2
abundance: NA
j_gene: TRBJ2-2
CDR3nt: TGTGCCAGCAGCGGACTAGCGGGGGGGACCGGGGAGCTGTTTTTT
CDR3aa: CASSGLAGGTGELFF

v_gene: TRBV4-1
d_gene: TRBD1
abundance: NA
j_gene: TRBJ1-1
CDR3nt: TGCGCCAGCAGCCAAGGGGACAGGGGGTATAGGGACACTGAAGCTTTCTTT
CDR3aa: CASSQGDRGYRDTEAFF

v_gene: TRBV27
d_gene: TRBD1
abundance: NA
j_gene: TRBJ1-1
CDR3nt: TGTGCCAGCAGTTTTGTAGGGGGCGCTGAAGCTTTCTTT
CDR3aa: CASSFVGGAEAFF

v_gene: TRBV13
d_gene: TRBD2
abundance: once
j_gene: TRBJ2-2
CDR3nt: TGTGCCAGCAGCCCGCGGGGGGGCGGTTCGAACACCGGGGAGCTGTTTTTT
CDR3aa: CASSPRGGGSNTGELFF

v_gene: TRBV28
d_gene: NA
abundance: NA
j_gene: TRBJ1-2
CDR3nt: TGTGCCAGCAGTTTGGCAGGGTCTAACTATGGCTACACCTTC
CDR3aa: CASSLAGSNYGYTF

v_gene: TRBV5-1
d_gene: TRBD1
abundance: NA
j_gene: TRBJ2-1
CDR3nt: TGCGCCAGCAGCTTGTTTCAGGGGGATACCTACAATGAGCAGTTCTTC
CDR3aa: CASSLFQGDTYNEQFF

v_gene: TRBV11-2
d_gene: TRBD2
abundance: NA
j_gene: TRBJ2-3
CDR3nt: TGTGCCAGCAGCTTAGTCCGGGGGGGGGCCGGAGATACGCAGTATTTT
CDR3aa: CASSLVRGGAGDTQYF

v_gene: TRBV19
d_gene: TRBD1
abundance: NA
j_gene: TRBJ1-5
CDR3nt: TGTGCCAGTAGTATGGACCGGGGACAGGAGTTCTATAGCAATCAGCCCCAGCATTTT
CDR3aa: CASSMDRGQEFYSNQPQHF

v_gene: TRBV19
d_gene: NA
abundance: NA
j_gene: TRBJ2-2
CDR3nt: TGTGCCAGTAGTATCCTAGGGCAGGGGTCCGGGGAGCTGTTTTTT
CDR3aa: CASSILGQGSGELFF

v_gene: TRBV18
d_gene: NA
abundance: once
j_gene: TRBJ2-3
CDR3nt: TGTGCCAGCTCCCTAAACCGACAGGGCACAGATACGCAGTATTTT
CDR3aa: CASSLNRQGTDTQYF

v_gene: TRBV5-6
d_gene: TRBD1
abundance: NA
j_gene: TRBJ2-2
CDR3nt: TGTGCCAGCAACAGGGGGCTAAACCAGAACACCGGGGAGCTGTTTTTT
CDR3aa: CASNRGLNQNTGELFF

v_gene: TRBV5-1
d_gene: TRBD1
abundance: NA
j_gene: TRBJ2-1
CDR3nt: TGCGCCAGCACAAGGGACAGCTACAATGAGCAGTTCTTC
CDR3aa: CASTRDSYNEQFF

v_gene: TRBV25-1
d_gene: TRBD1
abundance: few
j_gene: TRBJ1-2
CDR3nt: TGTGCCAGCAGTGGACCCACAGGGGACTATGGCTACACCTTC
CDR3aa: CASSGPTGDYGYTF

v_gene: TRBV6-5
d_gene: NA
abundance: NA
j_gene: TRBJ2-5
CDR3nt: TGTGCCAGCACGACTAGAGCCCGGAGGAAGACCCAGTACTTC
CDR3aa: CASTTRARRKTQYF

v_gene: TRBV28
d_gene: TRBD2
abundance: NA
j_gene: TRBJ2-7
CDR3nt: TGTGCCAGCAGTTCTCGGACTAGCGGGGTATACGAGCAGTACTTC
CDR3aa: CASSSRTSGVYEQYF

v_gene: TRBV7-2
d_gene: NA
abundance: NA
j_gene: TRBJ1-5
CDR3nt: TGTGCCAGCAGCTTAGTACCGGGGGTGGGGAGGCCCCAGCATTTT
CDR3aa: CASSLVPGVGRPQHF

v_gene: TRBV28
d_gene: TRBD1
abundance: NA
j_gene: TRBJ1-2
CDR3nt: TGTGCCAGCAGTCCACAGGGGTTCTATGGCTACACCTTC
CDR3aa: CASSPQGFYGYTF

v_gene: TRBV12-3/TRBV12-4
d_gene: NA
abundance: NA
j_gene: TRBJ1-1
CDR3nt: TGTGCCAGCAGTTTAGAGGGGGTAGCAGCTTTCTTT
CDR3aa: CASSLEGVAAFF

v_gene: TRBV28
d_gene: NA
abundance: NA
j_gene: TRBJ2-3
CDR3nt: TGTGCCCACACTGGGGGGGGCGCGGCCGATACGCAGTATTTT
CDR3aa: CAHTGGGAADTQYF

v_gene: TRBV7-8
d_gene: NA
abundance: many
j_gene: TRBJ1-5
CDR3nt: TGTGCCAGCAGCAATCTACAGGGTCCCTCCAGCCCCCAGCATTTT
CDR3aa: CASSNLQGPSSPQHF